One sample yielded the 18 T cell receptor beta chains listed below, sequenced in a study of T cell responses to AZD1222 COVID-19 vaccine. Assay used: immunoSEQ multiplex PCR; TCRdb lists only in-frame clones, some missing. Of some 140,000 clones in the sample, more than 85% were seen once. The source material was peripheral blood, sampled on day 0 of AZD1222 vaccination. The receptors stem from an adult in good health.

The genes are TRBV5-1 and TRBJ1-3, with D tentatively TRBD1 (6 bases). Germline CDR1 is SGHRS and CDR2 is YFSETQ. With 5 bases removed from V and 3 bases from J, the gap between germline ends came to 9 bases. CDR3 length equals 13 residues. Here the CDR3 reads CASSRDIGNTIYF. As DNA, the CDR3 is TGCGCCAGCAGTCGGGACATTGGAAACACCATATATTTT. The full variable domain, in which reference TRBV5-1 and TRBJ1-3 provide the parts outside the CDR3, is KAGVTQTPRYLIKTRGQQVTLSCSPISGHRSVSWYQQTPGQGLQFLFEYFSETQRNKGNFPGRFSGRQFSNSRSEMNVSTLELGDSALYLCASSRDIGNTIYFGEGSWLTVV.

The genes are TRBV3-1 (or the pseudogene TRBV3-2) and TRBJ1-1; no reliable D call. This CDR3 spans 15 amino acids. Germline CDR1 and CDR2: LGHDT and YNNKEL (reference sequence). V was pared by 1 base and J by 6 bases, with 15 bases between. CDR3 nucleotides: TGTGCCAGCAGCCAAGTCTACAGCCCATCCCCTGAAGCTTTCTTT. Amino acid sequence: CASSQVYSPSPEAFF.

CDR3 nucleotides: TGCGCCAGCAGCTTCGGACAGACTAATTCACCCCTCCACTTT. Amino acid sequence: CASSFGQTNSPLHF. The chain has TRBV5-1 and TRBJ1-6; D may be TRBD1 (6 bases). This CDR3 has 14 residues. Trimming pared 2 bases from V and 6 bases from J, leaving 9 bases between. Germline values: CDR1 SGHRS, CDR2 YFSETQ. The whole variable domain, remainder taken from reference TRBV5-1 and TRBJ1-6, is KAGVTQTPRYLIKTRGQQVTLSCSPISGHRSVSWYQQTPGQGLQFLFEYFSETQRNKGNFPGRFSGRQFSNSRSEMNVSTLELGDSALYLCASSFGQTNSPLHFGNGTRLTVT.

The count of this clone is one. The V call is TRBV7-9, the J call TRBJ2-1, with TRBD1 matching over 7 bases. Germline CDR1 and CDR2: SEHNR and FQNEAQ (reference sequence). This CDR3 spans 13 amino acids. The trim removed 5 bases at V and 4 bases at J, leaving 2 bases unmatched. CDR3 DNA: TGTGCCAGCAGCCGACAGGGTTACAATGAGCAGTTCTTC. This encodes CASSRQGYNEQFF.

This sequence joins TRBV5-4 and TRBJ1-6; TRBD1 is a possible D gene (5 bases). CDR1 SGHNT and CDR2 YYREEE come from the germline V gene (reference sequence). The V and J ends lost 4 bases and 7 bases respectively, with 15 bases between them. CDR3 size: 15 residues. The CDR3 loop reads CASSMPGEGNSPLHF. The CDR3 DNA sequence: TGTGCCAGCAGCATGCCCGGGGAGGGGAATTCACCCCTCCACTTT. Combining the CDR3 with reference TRBV5-4 and TRBJ1-6 gives the whole variable domain ETGVTQSPTHLIKTRGQQVTLRCSSQSGHNTVSWYQQALGQGPQFIFQYYREEENGRGNFPPRFSGLQFPNYSSELNVNALELDDSALYLCASSMPGEGNSPLHFGNGTRLTVT.

The chain employs TRBV28 and TRBJ1-5; the D gene is possibly TRBD1 (6 bases). The CDR3 is 21 amino acids. Germline V gene sequence: CDR1 MDHEN, CDR2 SYDVKM. The V end lost 2 bases, the J end lost 0 bases, and 26 bases lay between the germline ends. The CDR3 loop is CASSLGLRGGDLAYSNQPQHF. The CDR3 nucleotides read TGTGCCAGCAGTTTAGGTCTCCGCGGGGGCGATCTTGCTTATAGCAATCAGCCCCAGCATTTT.

This sequence joins TRBV7-3 and TRBJ2-3, with a weak D call TRBD2 (7 bases). Germline-derived CDR1 and CDR2 are SGHTA and FQGTGA. The CDR3 totals 19 residues. Trimming shortened V by 4 bases and J by 0 bases, and 23 bases separated the two germline ends. The CDR3, as DNA: TGTGCCAGCAGCTCAGCTGGGGGCGGGGGAGGTCTGAGCACAGATACGCAGTATTTT. Its protein is CASSSAGGGGGLSTDTQYF.

V and J are TRBV5-1 and TRBJ1-1; 9 bases are shared with TRBD1. Germline V gene lookup returns CDR1 SGHRS and CDR2 YFSETQ. With V trimmed by 4 bases and J by 2 bases, 6 bases remained unmatched. The CDR3 spans 15 residues. The CDR3 DNA sequence: TGCGCCAGCAGCGGATCGGGACAGGGAAACACTGAAGCTTTCTTT. It specifies CASSGSGQGNTEAFF.

This clone occurred once. The chain joins TRBV6-5 to TRBJ1-1; D may be TRBD1 (5 bases). With 0 bases removed from V and 2 bases from J, the gap between germline ends came to 7 bases. CDR3 size: 14 residues. Per the germline V gene, CDR1 is MNHEY and CDR2 is SVGAGI. CDR3 coding DNA: TGTGCCAGCAGTTACTCCCAGGGAAACACTGAAGCTTTCTTT. Its translation: CASSYSQGNTEAFF.

V gene TRBV5-1 combines with J gene TRBJ1-1; 7 positions match TRBD1. Looked up from germline, CDR1 is SGHRS and CDR2 is YFSETQ. V lost 6 bases to trimming and J lost 6 bases; unmatched junction nucleotides: 20. The CDR3 extends over 17 amino acids. The CDR3 loop reads CASTPQFRSTGRSEAFF. The CDR3, as DNA: TGCGCCAGCACCCCCCAATTCCGTTCGACAGGGAGGTCTGAAGCTTTCTTT. The entire variable domain, with the rest obtained from reference TRBV5-1 and TRBJ1-1, is as follows: KAGVTQTPRYLIKTRGQQVTLSCSPISGHRSVSWYQQTPGQGLQFLFEYFSETQRNKGNFPGRFSGRQFSNSRSEMNVSTLELGDSALYLCASTPQFRSTGRSEAFFGQGTRLTVV.

V usage is TRBV24-1 and J usage is TRBJ1-1; no clear D gene. The germline V and J ends were trimmed by 11 bases and 5 bases, with 11 bases remaining between them. The CDR3 runs to 11 residues. Germline CDR1 KGHDR, CDR2 SFDVKD. The DNA for the CDR3 is TGTGCCAAACGGGTTGGAACTGAAGCTTTCTTT. Translation gives CAKRVGTEAFF.

J is TRBJ1-1 and V is TRBV24-1; D unclear. Per the germline V gene, CDR1 is KGHDR and CDR2 is SFDVKD. Trimming shortened V by 7 bases and J by 8 bases, and 10 bases separated the two germline ends. The CDR3 has 11 amino acids. CDR3 region: CATSLGGEAFF. The CDR3 region has the DNA TGTGCCACCAGCTTAGGAGGGGAAGCTTTCTTT.

This sequence joins TRBV19 and TRBJ1-1, with D maybe TRBD1 (5 bases). The CDR3 is made up of 16 amino acids. V gave up 1 base and J gave up 4 bases, with 16 bases separating them. Germline CDR1 reads LNHDA; CDR2 reads SQIVND (reference sequence). The CDR3 loop reads CASSIGWGGVRTEAFF. CDR3 nucleotides: TGTGCCAGTAGTATAGGATGGGGAGGGGTTCGCACTGAAGCTTTCTTT.

This CDR3 is CASSLADSNTQYF. The CDR3 nucleotides read TGCGCCAGCAGCTTGGCGGACAGTAATACGCAGTATTTT. The chain combines TRBV5-1 with TRBJ2-3, with D maybe TRBD1 (6 bases). This CDR3 has 13 residues. Germline assignment: CDR1 SGHRS and CDR2 YFSETQ. V gave up 0 bases and J gave up 7 bases, with 9 bases separating them.

The CDR3 bases are TGTGCCAGCAGCTTAGTCATGGCCCCCTACGAGCAGTACTTC. Encoded protein: CASSLVMAPYEQYF. The chain couples TRBV11-2 to TRBJ2-7, with no clear D. The CDR3 is made up of 14 amino acids. V lost 1 base, J lost 2 bases, and 9 bases lay in between. CDR1 is SGHAT and CDR2 is FQNNGV in the germline V gene.

A remark on this clone: One end of the junction is discordant with germline, which a read error may explain. The chain joins TRBV29-1 to TRBJ1-2; possible D gene TRBD1, 5 bases. Germline V CDR1 and CDR2: SQVTM, ANQGSEA. The CDR3 contains 11 residues. The CDR3, as DNA: TGCAGCGTTGAGGCCGGGGGGGACTGTATCTTC. Translated: CSVEAGGDCIF.

This rearrangement joins TRBV28 to TRBJ1-5; 8 bases are a match to TRBD1. CDR1 is MDHEN and CDR2 is SYDVKM in the germline V gene. V shed 6 bases, J shed 9 bases, and the junction held 10 bases outside the gene matches. The CDR3 is 14 amino acids. The CDR3 DNA follows: TGTGCCAGCAGCCTAGACAGGGGCTGGTGGCCCCAGCATTTT. This encodes CASSLDRGWWPQHF.

The J gene is TRBJ2-7, the V gene TRBV15; 7 bases line up with TRBD2. Germline V CDR1 and CDR2: LNHNV, YYDKDF (reference sequence). V shed 1 base, J shed 4 bases, and the junction held 4 bases outside the gene matches. There are 14 residues in the CDR3. CDR3 sequence (DNA): TGTGCCACCAGCAGAGTCGCGGGGGTTTACGAGCAGTACTTC. Amino acids: CATSRVAGVYEQYF. Variable domain in full (rest from reference TRBV15 and TRBJ2-7): DAMVIQNPRYQVTQFGKPVTLSCSQTLNHNVMYWYQQKSSQAPKLLFHYYDKDFNNEADTPDNFQSRRPNTSFCFLDIRSPGLGDTAMYLCATSRVAGVYEQYFGPGTRLTVT.